This TCR beta chain came from a study of regulatory and conventional T cells in RAG deficiency. Study-wide results and limits: RAG-deficient patients showed markedly lower Shannon entropy and higher Simpson indices than control T-cell subsets.

Trimming cost V 1 base and J 4 bases, with 13 bases left between them. CDR1 and CDR2 (germline): SEHNR, FQNEAQ (reference sequence). This CDR3 has 16 residues. Produced via immunoSEQ multiplex PCR; TCRdb's table is partial and in-frame only. The table includes 32,000 or so clones, around 91% detected once. A word on this clone: Its specificity is unknown.

The same specimen was also included in a second study, on regulatory T cells. That source reports: Amplification used 52 TRBV primers and 13 TRBJ primers.

The sequence was obtained from a human donor in good health. The V gene is TRBV7-9, the J gene TRBJ2-2, with a possible D match to TRBD1 (7 bases). The sequencing input was CD8+ T cells sorted from blood. For the CDR3, the DNA is TGTGCCAGCAGCTTAGAACCAGGGGGGAGCACCGGGGAGCTGTTTTTT. Translated, it gives CASSLEPGGSTGELFF.